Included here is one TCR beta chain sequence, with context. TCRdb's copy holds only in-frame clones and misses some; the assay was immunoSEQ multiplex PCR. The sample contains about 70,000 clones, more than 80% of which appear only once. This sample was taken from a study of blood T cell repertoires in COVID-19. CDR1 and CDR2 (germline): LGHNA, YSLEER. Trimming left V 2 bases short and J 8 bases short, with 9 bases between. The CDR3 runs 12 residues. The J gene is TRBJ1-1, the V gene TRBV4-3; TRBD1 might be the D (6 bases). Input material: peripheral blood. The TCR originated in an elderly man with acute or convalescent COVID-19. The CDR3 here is CASSQSDREAFF. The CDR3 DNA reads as TGCGCCAGCAGCCAATCTGACAGGGAAGCTTTCTTT.